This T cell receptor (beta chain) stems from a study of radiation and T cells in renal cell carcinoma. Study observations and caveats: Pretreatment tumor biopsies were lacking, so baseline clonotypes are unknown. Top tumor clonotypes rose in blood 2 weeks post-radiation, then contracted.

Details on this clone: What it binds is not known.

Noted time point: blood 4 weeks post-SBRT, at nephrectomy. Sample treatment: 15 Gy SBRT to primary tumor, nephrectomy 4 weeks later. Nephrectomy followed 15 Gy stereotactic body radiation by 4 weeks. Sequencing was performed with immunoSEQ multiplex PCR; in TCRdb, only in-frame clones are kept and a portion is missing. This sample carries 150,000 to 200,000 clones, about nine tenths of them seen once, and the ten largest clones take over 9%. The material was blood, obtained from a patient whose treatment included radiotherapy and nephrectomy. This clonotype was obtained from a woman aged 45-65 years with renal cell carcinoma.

CDR3: CASSQWDRGREQYF. The CDR3 DNA sequence: TGTGCCAGCAGCCAATGGGACAGGGGGCGGGAGCAGTACTTC. The chain has TRBV13 and TRBJ2-7; 12 bases are a match to TRBD1. CDR3 length: 14 residues. Looked up from germline, CDR1 is PRHDT and CDR2 is FYEKMQ (reference sequence). V lost 5 bases to trimming and J lost 7 bases; unmatched junction nucleotides: 6.